This T cell receptor beta chain was sequenced in a study of shared clonotypes between healthy human individuals. Turning to the study itself: For every donor, three CD4 naive, three CD4 memory, two CD8 naive and one CD8 memory plates were used.

Study-wide results and caveats: Researchers found naive subsets generally carried larger estimated richness than memory subsets. Tissue TCR repertoires likely differ from these blood-only repertoires.

To note about this clone: Its antigen is not known.

CDR1 is LGHNA, CDR2 YSLEER, per germline. This CDR3 region has 14 residues. Trimming left V 3 bases short and J 1 base short, with 10 bases between. The authors ran the assay at deep level. Clones were read by immunoSEQ multiplex PCR, and TCRdb kept only the in-frame ones, dropping some. The data hold approximately 1.9 million clones, with about 94% observed a single time. Terminally differentiated effector memory CD45RA+ cells were excluded from the naive CD8 cells, which were CD45RO-negative and positively selected for CCR7. The origin of this receptor is a man between 18 and 29 years old in good health. Some clones in this sample may be carry-over from other donors' samples. The chain recombines TRBV4-3 with TRBJ2-7, with D perhaps matching TRBD1 (6 bases). Sequenced sample: naive CD8+ T cells from PBMCs. CDR3 DNA: TGCGCCAGCAGCCAGTATGGACAGTCCTACGAGCAGTACTTC. Its protein is CASSQYGQSYEQYF.